The TCR beta chain under discussion was sequenced for a study of T cells in women clearing cervical HPV infection (dated by TCRdb to between 2017 and 2018). For the wider study: The cases were 25 to 30 women with histologically confirmed HPV16-related CIN3 or worse, and 2 of those women had invasive cancers. The parent cohort enrolled 9,800 or so women aged 18 or older in Guanacaste, Costa Rica, during about 1992 to 1994 and followed them for more than 6 years. The controls were around 26 women whose single incident HPV16 infection cleared within 12 months with no development of precancer or cancer. Since HLA typing was available for only a few women, HLA type could not be ruled out as a confounder. Cases had a median age of approximately 32 years compared with under 40 for controls, and baseline characteristics showed no significant differences between the groups. Quality controls consisted of five blinded duplicates per group, for a total of about 60 samples made up of 50 or so participants and around ten replicates. Blood from cases was drawn at the visit where the lesion was first identified, while blood from controls was drawn once the infection was no longer detected. Cases were matched to controls by age within five years and by the year the sample was collected. This exploratory proof-of-principle case-control study, nested within the Guanacaste HPV Natural History Study in Costa Rica, compared TCR repertoires among women with different cervical HPV16 outcomes. Among cases, blood sampling occurred a median of 149 days after lesion detection, with an interquartile range of about 85 to 210 days.

Findings and caveats that apply to the study as a whole: By combining richness with V gene abundances, random forest classifiers separated cases from controls with an estimated AUC of around 0.85. Because of the cross-sectional design, the study could not determine whether the associations came before infection or resulted from infection, and neither effector/memory subsets nor HPV-specific T cells were isolated. Cases had lower TRBV6-7 relative abundance than controls (approximately 0.1% versus 0.16%; Bonferroni P = 0.0008). T-cell numbers per sample were unknown, so richness differences could reflect varying T-cell content rather than repertoire biology. TCR repertoire richness was significantly higher in CIN3+ cases than in controls across sequencing depths, while evenness did not differ.

The CDR3 holds 18 amino acids from the cysteine to the phenylalanine. Of the CDR3's DNA, 45 bases were read; they are in frame from base 1. Reading the germline V gene gives CDR1 LGHNA and CDR2 YNFKEQ. V trim: 4 bases; J trim: 0 bases; unmatched bases: 12. TCR beta CDR3 regions were amplified by multiplex PCR using the immunoSEQ assay from an average of 1200 ng genomic DNA per sample. To correct primer bias, the assay used a complete synthetic TCR repertoire to set an amplification baseline. The amplicons were sequenced on the Illumina platform. The paper's data handling went like this. Sequences were error-corrected by clustering with frequency ratios and a modified nearest-neighbor algorithm, then analyzed in the immunoSEQ Analyzer with IMGT gene definitions. At each rarefaction depth, TCR richness and evenness were averaged across 20 rarefaction repeats, and samples with fewer sequences than that depth were excluded. V, D and J gene relative abundances were compared between groups with Wilcoxon rank sum tests, applying FDR correction. For the blinded duplicates, the intraclass correlation was 90% to 97% for TCR richness and averaged 76.4% across roughly 69 gene segments. The source is immuneACCESS, and TCRdb retained only in-frame sequences with V and J called. Part of the clones is not carried over; for the studies checked, unresolved V genes explain less than half of this, and the remainder is unexplained. The DNA gave D and trimming, while V, J and clone size come from that table. This sample's table lists some 23,000 clones. The ten largest clones represent 7.5% to 9.5% of the sample.

Every participant had a single incident cervical HPV16 infection, and prevalent HPV16 infections were excluded. Cervical HPV DNA was detected with MY09/MY11 PCR, and genotyping was done by dot-blot hybridization. Approximately 16 mL of heparinized blood were centrifuged, and the buffy coat was aliquoted, frozen at -30°C, then stored at -80°C. QIAGEN kits were used to extract genomic DNA from the buffy coat specimens. A remark on this clone: The specificity of this receptor is unknown. Coverage ceases 3 residues before the CDR3 finishes, and the germline J gene fills in the end.

The material sequenced was blood buffy coat. The sequence came from a woman aged 18-69 years with a cervical HPV16 infection that either progressed to CIN3+ or cleared (not recorded which). The V and J genes are TRBV4-2 and TRBJ1-3; 7 nucleotides in the junction match TRBD1. The CDR3 region has the sequence CASSPRGGTVNSGNTIYF. Partial CDR3 DNA: TGTGCCAGCAGCCCTCGCGGGGGGACAGTTAACTCTGGAAACACC.